These 5 T cell receptor beta chains were all obtained from the same sample, sequenced in a study of cytomegalovirus exposure and HLA in healthy donors. The PCR employed 60 Vbeta primers together with 13 Jbeta primers. Profiled with immunoSEQ multiplex PCR; TCRdb holds only in-frame clones, not every one. The sample consists of some 150,000 clones, over 60% of them appearing once. Sequenced input: PBMCs. The receptors stem from a woman aged 25 to 39 in good health and CMV-seronegative.

In its sample, this clone was seen a few times. The chain uses TRBV2 and TRBJ2-2; TRBD1 agrees at 8 bases. The germline gives CDR1 SNHLY, CDR2 FYNNEI. The V segment lost 4 bases and the J segment 5 bases; nucleotides outside the gene matches: 6. The CDR3 length is 15 residues. The CDR3 is CASSGRQGPTGELFF. In DNA, the CDR3 is TGTGCCAGCAGTGGGAGACAGGGGCCAACCGGGGAGCTGTTTTTT.

The genes are TRBV7-3 and TRBJ1-2, with a possible D match to TRBD1 (6 bases). The CDR3 consists of 15 residues. Germline V CDR1 and CDR2: SGHTA, FQGTGA. V was trimmed by 1 base and J by 2 bases, leaving 11 bases between them. The CDR3: CASSLIAGENYGYTF. CDR3 coding DNA: TGTGCCAGCAGCTTAATCGCAGGGGAGAACTATGGCTACACCTTC.

The chain joins TRBV6-5 to TRBJ2-7, with a tentative D call TRBD1 (6 bases). This CDR3 is built from 13 residues. Trimming took off 1 base at V and 10 bases at J, with 14 bases between the two ends. Looked up from germline, CDR1 is MNHEY and CDR2 is SVGAGI. CDR3 bases: TGTGCCAGCAGTTACTTACAGGGTTTTAATCAGTACTTC. Amino acids: CASSYLQGFNQYF.

This clone was recorded a few times. The rearrangement links TRBV19 to TRBJ2-7, with 7 positions matching TRBD2. Trimming cost V 4 bases and J 6 bases; bases outside gene matches: 3. The CDR3 consists of 12 residues. Germline lookup yields CDR1 LNHDA and CDR2 SQIVND (reference sequence). The CDR3 bases are TGTGCCAGTAGTAAGGCGGGGGTCGAGCAGTACTTC. It codes for CASSKAGVEQYF.

V gene TRBV29-1 combines with J gene TRBJ2-7; the match to TRBD2 covers 7 bases. Trimming cost V 7 bases and J 5 bases; bases outside gene matches: 8. Germline values: CDR1 SQVTM, CDR2 ANQGSEA. The CDR3 covers 12 residues. The CDR3 DNA reads as TGCAGCGGAGAGTGGGGGGGAAACGAGCAGTACTTC. Residues: CSGEWGGNEQYF.